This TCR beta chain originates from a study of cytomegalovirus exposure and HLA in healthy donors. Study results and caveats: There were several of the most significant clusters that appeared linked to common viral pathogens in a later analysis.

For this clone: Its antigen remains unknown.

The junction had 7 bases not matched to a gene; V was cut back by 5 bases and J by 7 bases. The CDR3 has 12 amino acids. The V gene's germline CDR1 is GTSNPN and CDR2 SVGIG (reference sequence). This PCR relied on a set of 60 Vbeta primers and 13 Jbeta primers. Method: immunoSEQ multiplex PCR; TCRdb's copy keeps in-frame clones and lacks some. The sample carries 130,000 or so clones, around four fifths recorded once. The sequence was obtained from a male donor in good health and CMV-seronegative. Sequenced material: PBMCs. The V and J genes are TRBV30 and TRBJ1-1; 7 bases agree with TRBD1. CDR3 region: CAWGLGQHEAFF. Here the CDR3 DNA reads TGTGCCTGGGGACTGGGACAGCATGAAGCTTTCTTT. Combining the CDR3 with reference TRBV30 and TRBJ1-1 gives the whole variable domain SQTIHQWPATLVQPVGSPLSLECTVEGTSNPNLYWYRQAAGRGLQLLFYSVGIGQISSEVPQNLSASRPQDRQFILSSKKLLLSDSGFYLCAWGLGQHEAFFGQGTRLTVV.